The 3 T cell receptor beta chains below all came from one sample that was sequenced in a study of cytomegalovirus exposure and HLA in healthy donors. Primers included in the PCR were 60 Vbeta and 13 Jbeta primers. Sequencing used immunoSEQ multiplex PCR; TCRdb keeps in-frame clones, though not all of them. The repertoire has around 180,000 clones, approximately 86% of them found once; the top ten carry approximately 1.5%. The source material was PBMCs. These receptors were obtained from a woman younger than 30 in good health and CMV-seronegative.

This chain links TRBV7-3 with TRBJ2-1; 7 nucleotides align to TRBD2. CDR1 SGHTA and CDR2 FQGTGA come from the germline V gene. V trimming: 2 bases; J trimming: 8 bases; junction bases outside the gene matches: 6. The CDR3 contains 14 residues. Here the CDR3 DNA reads TGTGCCAGCAGCTTAGGCGGACTAGGGGATGAGCAGTTCTTC. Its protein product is CASSLGGLGDEQFF.

CDR3 loop: CASSLAPDQPQHF. The DNA for the CDR3 is TGTGCCAGCAGCTTGGCCCCTGATCAGCCCCAGCATTTT. This chain links TRBV5-5 with TRBJ1-5; D unclear. With 0 bases removed from V and 5 bases from J, the gap between germline ends came to 6 bases. CDR1 and CDR2 (germline): SGHKS, YYEKEE (reference sequence). This CDR3 is 13 amino acids long. The full variable domain, with the rest looked up from reference TRBV5-5 and TRBJ1-5, is DAGVTQSPTHLIKTRGQQVTLRCSPISGHKSVSWYQQVLGQGPQFIFQYYEKEERGRGNFPDRFSARQFPNYSSELNVNALLLGDSALYLCASSLAPDQPQHFGDGTRLSIL.

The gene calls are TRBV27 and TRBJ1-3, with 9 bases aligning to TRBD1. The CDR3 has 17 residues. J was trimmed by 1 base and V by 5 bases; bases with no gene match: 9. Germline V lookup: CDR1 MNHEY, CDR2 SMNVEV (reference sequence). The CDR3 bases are TGTGCCAGCAGTAAATCCACAGGGGGCGCTTCTGGAAACACCATATATTTT. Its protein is CASSKSTGGASGNTIYF.